Listed below are T cell receptor beta chains from one sample, sequenced in a study of shared T cell receptors in the human thymus. Clones were read by immunoSEQ multiplex PCR, and TCRdb kept only the in-frame ones, dropping some. The sample shows some 660,000 clones, around 87% of them seen only once. This sample also belongs to another study, concerning human thymus T cells.

The sequenced sample was thymocytes. The origin of the receptors is a boy under two years old with a congenital heart defect. CDR3s include the opening cysteine and the closing phenylalanine or tryptophan. Fields, in order: V gene, J gene, clone size, D gene, CDR3 DNA, CDR3 protein. A D gene is named only where the DNA matches it firmly. Size tells how often a clone was seen (once, few, many) or the class of an expanded clone, and some rows leave it out.

>TRBV19|TRBJ1-1|.|TRBD1
TGTGCCAGTAGTTCCAGGGGGCGGACTGAAGCTTTCTTT
CASSSRGRTEAFF
>TRBV5-5|TRBJ1-2|.|.
TGTGCCAGCAGCTTAAACAGATCTAACTATGGCTACACCTTC
CASSLNRSNYGYTF
>TRBV4-1|TRBJ2-1|.|.
TGCGCCAGCAGCCAAGATTGGGGAGAACCGGAACAGTTCTTC
CASSQDWGEPEQFF
>TRBV5-5|TRBJ1-5|.|.
TGTGCCAGCAGCCCATTAGAGGGTGGTTTTCAGCCCCAGCATTTT
CASSPLEGGFQPQHF
>TRBV6-4|TRBJ1-1|.|.
TGTGCCAGCAGTCCTGAGGGTGGCGATGCTGAAGCTTTCTTT
CASSPEGGDAEAFF
>TRBV4-3|TRBJ2-3|.|TRBD2
TGCGCCAGCAGCCAAGAAGATGCTAGCGGGATCACAGATACGCAGTATTTT
CASSQEDASGITDTQYF
>TRBV5-6|TRBJ2-3|.|TRBD2
TGTGCCAGCAGCTTAGCGGGGGGGCTCCCTGCTACGCAGTATTTT
CASSLAGGLPATQYF
>TRBV5-6|TRBJ2-1|few|TRBD2
TGTGCCAGCAGCTCTAGCGGGAGCGTGTCGAATGAGCAGTTCTTC
CASSSSGSVSNEQFF
>TRBV7-9|TRBJ2-7|.|.
TGTGCCAGCAGCTTCTCAGGCCTCTACGAGCAGTACTTC
CASSFSGLYEQYF
>TRBV9|TRBJ1-1|.|TRBD1
TGTGCCAGCAGCAGCACGGGACAGGGGATACTGGGAGCTTTCTTT
CASSSTGQGILGAFF
>TRBV2|TRBJ2-7|.|.
TGTGCCAGCAGTGAAAGAGAACTAGGCCACGAGCAGTACTTC
CASSERELGHEQYF
>TRBV4-1|TRBJ2-1|.|.
TGCGCCAGCAGCCAAGGTGGGCTGTACAATGAGCAGTTCTTC
CASSQGGLYNEQFF
>TRBV4-3|TRBJ1-6|few|.
TGCGCCAGCAGCCAAGTGGCGGGGTTCTCTTCACCCCTCCACTTT
CASSQVAGFSSPLHF
>TRBV28|TRBJ2-3|.|TRBD1
TGTGCCAGCAGTTCCCCGGGACAGTGGGGCGCAGATACGCAGTATTTT
CASSSPGQWGADTQYF
>TRBV2|TRBJ1-5|.|.
TGTGCCAGCAGTGGAGCCGGGGGATACCTCAATCAGCCCCAGCATTTT
CASSGAGGYLNQPQHF
>TRBV2|TRBJ2-4|once|.
TGTGCCAGCCAGGTTTCCGGGGGGCGAAACATTCAGTACTTC
CASQVSGGRNIQYF
>TRBV5-6|TRBJ1-1|once|TRBD1
TGTGCCAGCAGCTTGTCCCGGGACAGTTTAGCTTTCTTT
CASSLSRDSLAFF